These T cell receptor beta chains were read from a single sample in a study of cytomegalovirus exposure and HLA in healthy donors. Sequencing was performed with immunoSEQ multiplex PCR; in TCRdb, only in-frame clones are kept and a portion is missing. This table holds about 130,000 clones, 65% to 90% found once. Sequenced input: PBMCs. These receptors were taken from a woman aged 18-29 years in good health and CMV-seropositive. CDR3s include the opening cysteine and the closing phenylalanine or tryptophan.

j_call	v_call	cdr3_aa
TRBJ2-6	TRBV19	CASSRTGGAVGANVLTF
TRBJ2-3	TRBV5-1	CASTQGSTDTQYF
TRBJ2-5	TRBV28	CASSLSGDQETQYF
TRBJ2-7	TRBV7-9	CASSTQGGQYF
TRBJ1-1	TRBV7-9	CASSLFGNTEAFF
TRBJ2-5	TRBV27	CASSFGGRETQYF
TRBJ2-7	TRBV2	CASSRSTGFGSYEQYF
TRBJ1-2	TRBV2	CASSRTGSSGYTF
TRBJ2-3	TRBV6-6	CASTPLAGDNTDTQYF
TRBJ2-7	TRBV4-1	CASSQDTGGFYEQYF
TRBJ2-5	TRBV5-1	CASSSLAGGRETQYF
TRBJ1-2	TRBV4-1	CASGEAGGSYGYTF
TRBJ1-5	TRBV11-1	CASSRNRDQPQHF
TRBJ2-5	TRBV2	CASTSQGAGETQYF
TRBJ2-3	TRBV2	CASSEQEDTQYF
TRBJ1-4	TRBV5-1	CASSLRGLSNEKLFF
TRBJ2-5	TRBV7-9	CASSTEQGYQETQYF
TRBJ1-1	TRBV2	CASSKRDTEAFF
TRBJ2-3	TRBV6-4	CASSGGEAGPSDTQYF
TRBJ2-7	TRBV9	CASSVELQGYEQYF
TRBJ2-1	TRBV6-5	CASSYSREWAQFF
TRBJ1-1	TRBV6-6	CASSDSNTEAFF
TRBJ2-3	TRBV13	CASSPRADTQYF
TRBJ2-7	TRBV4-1	CASSHTGGSDEQYF
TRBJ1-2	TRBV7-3	CASSLSPGYYGYTF
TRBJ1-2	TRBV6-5	CASSYSRQNYGYTF
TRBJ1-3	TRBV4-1	CATGTAGNTIYF
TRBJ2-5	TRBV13	CASSLGAGLWETQYF
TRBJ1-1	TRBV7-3	CASSYLRDTEAFF
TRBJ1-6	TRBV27	CASSLPWDRAGSPLHF
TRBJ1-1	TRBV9	CASSVGIDERKNTEAFF
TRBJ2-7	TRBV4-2	CASSQDGDREDYYEQYF